This entry is about one TCR beta chain. The target antigen is unknown. These data originate in a study of cytomegalovirus exposure and HLA in healthy donors. Whole-study context: Counted in an early data release were approximately 85 million unique TCRs from HLA-typed donors. Assignment to the Caucasian-associated ancestry cluster applied to more than 75% of the approximately 380 genotyped donors.

Overall study results and limits: The study reported that TCR beta sequences accurately predicted HLA-A and HLA-B alleles in most subjects.

Trimming took 0 bases from V and 1 from J, leaving 10 bases between them. The CDR3 is made up of 15 amino acids. The V gene's germline CDR1 is LGHNA and CDR2 YSLEER. PCR amplification relied on 60 Vbeta primers (plus 13 Jbeta primers). Profiling relied on immunoSEQ multiplex PCR, and the TCRdb table lists in-frame clones only, not all of them. The repertoire holds about 150,000 clones, with more than 75% as singletons. The gene calls are TRBV4-3 and TRBJ2-7, with a weak D call TRBD2 (5 bases). What was sequenced was PBMCs. This TCR derives from a man aged 25 to 40 in good health and CMV-seropositive. The CDR3 spells CASSQDLRTSYEQYF. The CDR3 DNA reads TGCGCCAGCAGCCAAGATCTAAGGACTTCCTACGAGCAGTACTTC.